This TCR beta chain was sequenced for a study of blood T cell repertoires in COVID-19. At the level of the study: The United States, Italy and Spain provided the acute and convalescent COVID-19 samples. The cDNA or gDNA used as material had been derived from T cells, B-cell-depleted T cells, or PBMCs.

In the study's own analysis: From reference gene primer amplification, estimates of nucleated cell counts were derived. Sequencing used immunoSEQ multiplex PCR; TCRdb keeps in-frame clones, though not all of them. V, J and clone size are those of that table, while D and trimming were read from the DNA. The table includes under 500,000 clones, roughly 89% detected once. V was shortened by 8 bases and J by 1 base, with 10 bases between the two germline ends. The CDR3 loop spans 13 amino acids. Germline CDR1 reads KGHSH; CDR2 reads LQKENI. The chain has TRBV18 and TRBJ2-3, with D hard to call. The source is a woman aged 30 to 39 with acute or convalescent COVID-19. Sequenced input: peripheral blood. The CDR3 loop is CASRTPGTDTQYF. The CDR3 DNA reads TGTGCCAGCCGAACTCCCGGCACAGATACGCAGTATTTT.